The rows below give T cell receptor beta chains drawn from one sample of a study of T cells in localized non-small cell lung cancer. Profiled with immunoSEQ multiplex PCR; TCRdb holds only in-frame clones, not every one. The repertoire holds 38,000 or so clones, 81% seen once, with around 6.6% in the top ten. Sample: peripheral blood mononuclear cells, taken before any cancer treatment. The receptors shown here come from a male donor older than 55 with stage II lung adenocarcinoma. The CDR3 runs from the conserved cysteine through the conserved F or W. The D gene is left open where the match is weak. Some rows mark clone size as missing; the rest say once, few, many or name a class of expanded clone.

NA TRBJ1-2 TRBV2 few TGTGCCAGCAGTCGGACGGGAATCGACTATGGCTACACCTTC CASSRTGIDYGYTF
NA TRBJ2-5 TRBV18 NA TGTGCCAGCTCACCATCTACGGGGGCCGCGGAGACCCAGTACTTC CASSPSTGAAETQYF
TRBD1 TRBJ1-1 TRBV5-1 NA TGCGCCAGCAGCTTACAGGGGTCACAGAGCAGCACTGAAGCTTTCTTT CASSLQGSQSSTEAFF
NA TRBJ1-5 TRBV14 NA TGTGCCAGCAGCGGTTTTAATCAGCCCCAGCATTTT CASSGFNQPQHF
NA TRBJ2-7 TRBV4-2 NA TGTGCCAGCAGCCAAGATCGTTTAGCTTCCTACGAGCAGTACTTC CASSQDRLASYEQYF
NA TRBJ2-3 TRBV2 NA TGTGCCAGCAGTGAGAAAACAGGGCTTAGCACAGATACGCAGTATTTT CASSEKTGLSTDTQYF
TRBD2 TRBJ2-1 TRBV7-7 NA TGTGCCAGCAGCCCGAGCGGGAGCCGAAATGAGCAGTTCTTC CASSPSGSRNEQFF
NA TRBJ2-5 TRBV7-2 NA TGTGCCAGCAGCTTGGGCGGAGCTCAAGAGACCCAGTACTTC CASSLGGAQETQYF
TRBD2 TRBJ2-7 TRBV6-5 NA TGTGCCAGCAGGGCCGGGACTACACGGGACGAGCAGTACTTC CASRAGTTRDEQYF
TRBD1 TRBJ2-5 TRBV5-4 NA TGTGCCAGCAGCTTTGGGGACAGGGGGGTCCAGGAGACCCAGTACTTC CASSFGDRGVQETQYF
TRBD1 TRBJ1-5 TRBV19 NA TGTGCCAGTAGTATAGGGGTCCTTACAGGGGGGCCCCAGCATTTT CASSIGVLTGGPQHF
NA TRBJ2-2 TRBV7-8 NA TGTGCCAGCAGTCTTCGAGAGACCGGGGAGCTGTTTTTT CASSLRETGELFF
NA TRBJ1-2 TRBV7-2 NA TGTGCCAGCAGCTTAGGGGGGGCAGGATATGGCTACACCTTC CASSLGGAGYGYTF
TRBD1 TRBJ1-5 TRBV30 NA TGTGCCTGGAGTGTAGGGACAGAGAATCAGCCCCAGCATTTT CAWSVGTENQPQHF
NA TRBJ2-7 TRBV5-1 few TGCGCCAGCAGCCTCCAGGGGCAGGCTAGCTCCTACGAGCAGTACTTC CASSLQGQASSYEQYF
NA TRBJ1-3 TRBV5-6 NA TGTGCCAGCAGCTTGTTTATTACTGCGGTTGGAAACACCATATATTTT CASSLFITAVGNTIYF
NA TRBJ1-3 TRBV7-2 once TGTGCCAGCAGCCGGGACCGTGGAAACACCATATATTTT CASSRDRGNTIYF
TRBD1 TRBJ1-4 TRBV2 NA TGTGCCAGCAGGGACAGGGCATTCGGACTGTTTTTT CASRDRAFGLFF